Here is one TCR beta chain with its context. The CDR3 spans 15 residues. With 8 bases clipped from V and 5 bases from J, the junction kept 9 bases outside the gene matches. Germline CDR1 LNHNV, CDR2 YYDKDF (reference sequence). The data derive from a study of blood T cell repertoires in COVID-19. Generated by immunoSEQ multiplex PCR, the TCRdb table keeps only in-frame clones and is missing some. This sample has hundreds of thousands of clones; approximately 81% occur once, and the top ten carry more than 9%. The clonotype originates from a woman over 75 with acute or convalescent COVID-19. J is TRBJ1-6 and V is TRBV15, with 7 bases matching TRBD1. The sequenced material came from peripheral blood. The CDR3 is CATGRDSTNNSPLHF. CDR3 in DNA: TGTGCCACCGGAAGGGACAGCACCAATAATTCACCCCTCCACTTT.